Shown below are 14 T cell receptor beta chains from a single sample sequenced in a study of T cell repertoires in cytomegalovirus infection. The antigens these receptors bind are not known. TCRdb fed the reads into MiXCR, producing one record per CDR3 protein. The table includes more than 40,000 distinct CDR3 sequences, 20% to 25% detected once. The input for sequencing was CD8+ T cells from cultured PBMCs, taken from culture after CMV antigen stimulation. Receptor source: a human donor in good health (CMV status not recorded). Some clones in this sample may be carry-over from other donors' samples.

The V call is TRBV6-2 or TRBV6-3, the J call TRBJ1-1; 7 nucleotides line up with TRBD1. The trim removed 2 bases at V and 0 bases at J, leaving 6 bases unmatched. This CDR3 spans 16 amino acids. In germline, CDR1 is MNHEY, CDR2 SVGEGT. In DNA, the CDR3 is TGTGCCAGCAGTTACAGGGGGCTGGATATGAACACTGAAGCTTTCTTT. Translation gives CASSYRGLDMNTEAFF.

This clonotype was seen a handful of times. The chain joins TRBV7-8 to TRBJ2-5; 7 nucleotides match TRBD2. There are 13 residues in the CDR3. Germline assignment: CDR1 SGHVS and CDR2 FQNEAQ. Trimming cost V 6 bases and J 5 bases; bases outside gene matches: 6. This chain's CDR3 is CASSSTSMETQYF. CDR3 nucleotide sequence: TGTGCCAGCAGTTCGACTAGCATGGAGACCCAGTACTTC.

This chain uses TRBV7-6 with TRBJ2-1; 9 bases map to TRBD2. CDR3 length: 16 amino acids. The junction had 7 bases not matched to a gene; V was cut back by 1 base and J by 6 bases. The germline gives CDR1 SGHVS, CDR2 FNYEAQ. The DNA of the CDR3 is TGTGCCAGCAGCTTAGAGGCTAGCGGGGCCCGCAATGAGCAGTTCTTC. It translates to CASSLEASGARNEQFF.

This chain joins TRBV7-6 and TRBJ2-7, with TRBD2 matching 10 bases. Germline V CDR1 and CDR2: SGHVS, FNYEAQ. V lost 5 bases and J lost 0; bases outside the gene matches: 7. This CDR3 contains 16 residues. The CDR3 spells CASSPRTSGASYEQYF. The CDR3 DNA reads as TGTGCCAGCAGCCCGAGAACTAGCGGGGCCTCCTACGAGCAGTACTTC.

The table lists this clonotype with a few counts. The rearrangement joins TRBV29-1 to TRBJ2-3; weak D call: TRBD1 (6 bases). Germline CDR1 SQVTM, CDR2 ANQGSEA. This CDR3 region has 14 residues. V was trimmed by 4 bases and J by 1 base, leaving 12 bases between them. CDR3 bases: TGCAGCGTTGTAGGGGGTCTTGGCACAGATACGCAGTATTTT. This gives the protein CSVVGGLGTDTQYF.

There are a few counts of this clonotype. The chain employs TRBV20-1 and TRBJ2-1; TRBD2 might be the D (7 bases). The V end lost 7 bases, the J end lost 3 bases, and 16 bases lay between the germline ends. In germline, CDR1 is DFQATT, CDR2 SNEGSKA (reference sequence). This CDR3 has 14 residues. In DNA form, the CDR3 reads TGCAGTGGAATGGGGGGGGCCCGCTACAATGAGCAGTTCTTC. Translating it yields CSGMGGARYNEQFF.

The J gene is TRBJ2-3, the V gene TRBV25-1; no reliable D call. The CDR3 sequence is 16 residues long. The germline CDR1 and CDR2 sequences are MGHDK and SYGVNS. V gave up 8 bases and J gave up 2 bases, with 20 bases separating them. In DNA, the CDR3 is TGTGCCAGCTTAGGGCCTGGCGTGCGAGACACAGATACGCAGTATTTT. This gives the protein CASLGPGVRDTDTQYF.

This clonotype was seen more than once but under ten times. The rearrangement links TRBV20-1 to TRBJ2-7; possibly TRBD1 for D (6 bases). Between the trimmed V and J ends, which lost 6 bases and 1 base, there was a span of 16 bases. In germline, CDR1 is DFQATT, CDR2 SNEGSKA (reference sequence). The CDR3 totals 14 residues. The CDR3: CSALPDRGSYEQYF. The CDR3 region has the DNA TGCAGTGCCCTCCCGGACAGAGGATCCTACGAGCAGTACTTC.

This clonotype was observed a few times. V gene TRBV11-2 combines with J gene TRBJ2-3; perhaps TRBD1 as D (5 bases). V was pared by 3 bases and J by 6 bases, with 19 bases between. The CDR3 extends over 16 amino acids. The germline gives CDR1 SGHAT, CDR2 FQNNGV. The CDR3 DNA is TGTGCCAGCAGCTTGCTGCCTGACTTGAGACAGGATACGCAGTATTTT. Translation: CASSLLPDLRQDTQYF. Full variable domain (rest looked up from reference TRBV11-2 and TRBJ2-3): EAGVAQSPRYKIIEKRQSVAFWCNPISGHATLYWYQQILGQGPKLLIQFQNNGVVDDSQLPKDRFSAERLKGVDSTLKIQPAKLEDSAVYLCASSLLPDLRQDTQYFGPGTRLTVL.

The chain couples TRBV19 to TRBJ2-1, with TRBD2 matching 8 bases. V shed 2 bases, J shed 6 bases, and the junction held 6 bases outside the gene matches. Per the germline V gene, CDR1 is LNHDA and CDR2 is SQIVND (reference sequence). This CDR3 contains 15 residues. For the CDR3, the DNA is TGTGCCAGTAGTATATCCAGCGGGAGCCTCAATGAGCAGTTCTTC. Translation: CASSISSGSLNEQFF.

This clonotype was observed a few times. This chain links TRBV18 with TRBJ2-2, with 7 bases aligning to TRBD1. Germline V gene sequence: CDR1 KGHSH, CDR2 LQKENI. With 6 bases clipped from V and 6 bases from J, the junction kept 19 bases outside the gene matches. The CDR3 spans 18 residues. The CDR3, as DNA: TGTGCCAGCTCCCTAGGGACAGAGCCGGCGCCCGGTTCCGGGGAGCTGTTTTTT. This translates into CASSLGTEPAPGSGELFF.

The gene calls are TRBV7-8 and TRBJ2-1; 7 positions match TRBD2. This CDR3 has 17 residues. J gave up 7 bases and V 5 bases, and 17 bases lay outside the gene matches. CDR1 SGHVS and CDR2 FQNEAQ come from the germline V gene. The DNA of the CDR3 is TGTGCCAGCAGCCGACCCGGACTAGAAGTGAGTCGGAATGAGCAGTTCTTC. Its protein product is CASSRPGLEVSRNEQFF.

This clonotype has only a few counts. The CDR3 region has the DNA TGTGCCAGCAGCTTAGATCCAGGGCAGGATGAGCAGTTCTTC. It encodes CASSLDPGQDEQFF. The chain uses TRBV7-2 and TRBJ2-1; TRBD1 might be the D (5 bases). This CDR3 has 14 amino acids. V lost 1 base, J lost 8 bases, and 12 bases lay in between. Germline values: CDR1 SGHTA, CDR2 FQGNSA.

This chain connects TRBV4-3 to TRBJ2-3; 8 bases line up with TRBD2. The V gene's germline CDR1 is LGHNA and CDR2 YSLEER. With V trimmed by 1 base and J by 1 base, 4 bases remained unmatched. The length of the CDR3 is 16 residues. The CDR3: CASSQVRAGGTDTQYF. DNA of the CDR3: TGCGCCAGCAGCCAAGTTCGAGCGGGGGGCACAGATACGCAGTATTTT.